Included here is one T cell receptor (beta chain) sequence, with context. The sample is drawn from a study of shared clonotypes between healthy human individuals. CDR1 is MGHDK, CDR2 SYGVNS, per germline. V lost 2 bases and J lost 1, with 8 bases in between. The CDR3 extends over 14 amino acids. The repertoire was sequenced with immunoSEQ multiplex PCR; TCRdb's copy has only in-frame clones and lacks some. This sample yields a few million clones, of which just under 95% are seen a single time; around 0.38% belongs to the top ten. The rearrangement joins TRBV25-1 to TRBJ2-5; D gene ambiguous. This sequence originates from a man aged 18 to 29 in good health. Some clones in this sample may be carry-over from other donors' samples. The sequencing sample was made of naive CD4+ T cells from PBMCs. Described subset: CD45RA+ positively selected. The CDR3 DNA is TGTGCCAGCAGTGAAATAGTCACCCAAGAGACCCAGTACTTC. Its translation: CASSEIVTQETQYF. Full variable domain (missing parts from reference TRBV25-1 and TRBJ2-5): EADIYQTPRYLVIGTGKKITLECSQTMGHDKMYWYQQDPGMELHLIHYSYGVNSTEKGDLSSESTVSRIRTEHFPLTLESARPSHTSQYLCASSEIVTQETQYFGPGTRLLVL.